Following are 8 T cell receptor beta chains from one sample sequenced in a study of blood T cell repertoires in COVID-19. Measured with immunoSEQ multiplex PCR; TCRdb has only the in-frame clones, and not every one. The table records about 130,000 clones, about 89% of them present only once. Specimen: peripheral blood. The receptors here all came from a woman between 70 and 85 years old with COVID-19, enrolled during active disease.

CDR3: CASSLRGRGLETQYF. CDR3 DNA: TGCGCCAGCAGCTTGCGTGGCAGGGGGCTGGAGACCCAGTACTTC. The rearrangement links TRBV5-1 to TRBJ2-5; 8 nucleotides line up with TRBD1. J gave up 5 bases and V 1 base, and 7 bases lay outside the gene matches. CDR3 length: 15 amino acids. Germline CDR1 reads SGHRS; CDR2 reads YFSETQ.

The gene calls are TRBV28 and TRBJ2-5; 7 bases are shared with TRBD1. This CDR3 is built from 14 residues. The germline V gene encodes CDR1 MDHEN and CDR2 SYDVKM. The V and J ends lost 6 bases and 2 bases, in that order; junction bases with no gene match: 6. CDR3 DNA: TGTGCCAGCAGCCGGGACAGCCCACAAGAGACCCAGTACTTC. Encoded protein: CASSRDSPQETQYF.

The chain employs TRBV28 and TRBJ1-2, with a tentative D call TRBD1 (5 bases). There are 15 residues in the CDR3. The germline gives CDR1 MDHEN, CDR2 SYDVKM. Trimming removed 3 bases from V and 6 bases from J, with 17 bases in between. The chain's CDR3 is CASSFNRGGRDGYTF. The CDR3 bases are TGTGCCAGCAGTTTCAATCGGGGGGGAAGGGATGGCTACACCTTC.

The chain combines TRBV5-5 with TRBJ2-7; D might be TRBD1 (6 bases). The germline CDR1 and CDR2 sequences are SGHKS and YYEKEE (reference sequence). V gave up 0 bases and J gave up 1 base, with 8 bases separating them. The CDR3 is 14 amino acids. The CDR3 DNA sequence: TGTGCCAGCAGCTTGGAAGGGGGATCCTACGAGCAGTACTTC. Encoded protein: CASSLEGGSYEQYF.

The rearrangement uses TRBV5-1 and TRBJ2-3; 9 nucleotides match TRBD2. The germline gives CDR1 SGHRS, CDR2 YFSETQ. This CDR3 spans 17 amino acids. The junction had 7 bases not matched to a gene; V was cut back by 0 bases and J by 2 bases. CDR3 sequence: CASSLALAGAITDTQYF. The CDR3 bases are TGCGCCAGCAGCTTGGCACTAGCGGGCGCCATCACAGATACGCAGTATTTT.

The rearrangement uses TRBV18 and TRBJ1-4; the D gene is possibly TRBD1 (6 bases). V lost 3 bases and J lost 6, with 14 bases in between. Per the germline V gene, CDR1 is KGHSH and CDR2 is LQKENI. The CDR3 totals 15 residues. The CDR3 coding sequence is TGTGCCAGCTCACCTACCGGGACAAGGGATGAAAAACTGTTTTTT. It is translated as CASSPTGTRDEKLFF.

In DNA, the CDR3 is TGTGCCAGCATGATCGGGGGGACGGTAAACACCATATATTTT. Translating it yields CASMIGGTVNTIYF. This chain connects TRBV2 to TRBJ1-3, with a possible D match to TRBD1 (5 bases). V was trimmed by 7 bases and J by 6 bases, leaving 16 bases between them. CDR3 length: 14 residues. From germline, CDR1 is SNHLY and CDR2 FYNNEI. The full variable domain, completed using reference TRBV2 and TRBJ1-3, is EPEVTQTPSHQVTQMGQEVILRCVPISNHLYFYWYRQILGQKVEFLVSFYNNEISEKSEIFDDQFSVERPDGSNFTLKIRSTKLEDSAMYFCASMIGGTVNTIYFGEGSWLTVV.

The chain uses TRBV5-4 and TRBJ2-3; unclear D gene. The V end was cut by 0 bases, the J end by 3 bases, with 11 bases between. Germline CDR1 and CDR2: SGHNT and YYREEE (reference sequence). This CDR3 region has 15 residues. The CDR3 coding sequence is TGTGCCAGCAGCTTGGGCGGTGGCGAGACAGATACGCAGTATTTT. It translates to CASSLGGGETDTQYF.